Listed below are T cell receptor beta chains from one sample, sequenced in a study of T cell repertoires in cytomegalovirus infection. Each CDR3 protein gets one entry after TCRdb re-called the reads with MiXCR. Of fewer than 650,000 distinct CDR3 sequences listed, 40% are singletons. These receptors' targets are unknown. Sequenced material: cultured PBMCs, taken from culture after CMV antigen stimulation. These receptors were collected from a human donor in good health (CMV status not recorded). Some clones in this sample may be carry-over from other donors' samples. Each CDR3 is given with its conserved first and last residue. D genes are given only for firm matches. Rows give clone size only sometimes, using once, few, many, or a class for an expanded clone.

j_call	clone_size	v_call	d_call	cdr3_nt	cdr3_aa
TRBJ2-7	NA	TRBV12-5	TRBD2	TGTGCTAGTGGTTCCCTAGCGGAGCGCTACGAGCAGTACTTC	CASGSLAERYEQYF
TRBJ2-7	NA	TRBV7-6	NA	TGTGCCAGCAGCTTCCCCGGGGGAAGGAACTCCTACGAGCAGTACTTC	CASSFPGGRNSYEQYF
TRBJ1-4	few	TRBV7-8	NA	TGTGCCAGCAGCTTACGGGGGCGGTTGGCAACTAATGAAAAACTGTTTTTT	CASSLRGRLATNEKLFF
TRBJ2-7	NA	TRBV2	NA	TGTGCCAGCAGTGACGGGAGCTCCTACGAGCAGTACTTC	CASSDGSSYEQYF
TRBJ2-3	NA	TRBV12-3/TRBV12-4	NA	TGTGCCAGCAGCCGGACGCAAAAGGATACGCAGTATTTT	CASSRTQKDTQYF
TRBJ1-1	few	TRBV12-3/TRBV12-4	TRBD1	TGTGCCAGCAGTATACAGGGGGTGAACACTGAAGCTTTCTTT	CASSIQGVNTEAFF
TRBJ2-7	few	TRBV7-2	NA	TGTGCCAGCAGCTTAGCGGACACGTTGGCCTACGAGCAGTACTTC	CASSLADTLAYEQYF
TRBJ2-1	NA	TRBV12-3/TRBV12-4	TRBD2	TGTGCCAGCAGTACCGGGACTAGAGAACAGTTCTTC	CASSTGTREQFF
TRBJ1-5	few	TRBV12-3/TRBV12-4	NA	TGTGCCAGCAGTTTAGGACGGAGCCTAGAGCCCCAGCATTTT	CASSLGRSLEPQHF
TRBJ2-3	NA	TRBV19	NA	TGTGCCAGTAGTATTAAGGGGTACAAGACAGATACGCAGTATTTT	CASSIKGYKTDTQYF
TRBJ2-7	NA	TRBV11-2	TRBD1	TGTGCCAGCAGCCGGCGTGGGTTACAGGGGCCCCCGCAGTACTTC	CASSRRGLQGPPQYF
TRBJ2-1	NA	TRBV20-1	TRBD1	TGCAGTGCTAGGGACAGGGGATCAAACAATGAGCAGTTCTTC	CSARDRGSNNEQFF
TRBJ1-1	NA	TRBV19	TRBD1	TGTGCCAGTACATACTTACAACAACGGGACAGGGGGCTCAAGGTTGAAGCTTTCTTT	CASTYLQQRDRGLKVEAFF
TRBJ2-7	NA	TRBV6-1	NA	TGTGCCAGCAGAGACTTAAGGGGGAGCTACGAGCAGTACTTC	CASRDLRGSYEQYF
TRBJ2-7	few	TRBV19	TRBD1	TGTGCCAGTGAAACCGGGACAGACTCCTACGAGCAGTACTTC	CASETGTDSYEQYF
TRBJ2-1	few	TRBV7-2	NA	TGTGCCAGCAGCAACAAGGGGGGGGCCTACAATGAGCAGTTCTTC	CASSNKGGAYNEQFF
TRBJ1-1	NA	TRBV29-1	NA	TGCAGCGTTTCCGGGGCCCGCAAGAGCACTGAAGCTTTCTTT	CSVSGARKSTEAFF
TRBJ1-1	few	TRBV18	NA	TGTGCCAGCTCAGGGGGCTACACTGAAGCTTTCTTT	CASSGGYTEAFF
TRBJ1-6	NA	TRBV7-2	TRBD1	TGTGCCAGCAGCTTAGGACAGGGCGTAAGCTCCTATAATTCACCCCTCCACTTT	CASSLGQGVSSYNSPLHF
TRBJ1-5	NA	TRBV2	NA	TGTGCCAGCAGTGAAGGGAGGGCATCCGTCCGGCCCCAGCATTTT	CASSEGRASVRPQHF
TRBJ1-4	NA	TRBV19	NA	TGTGCCAGTAGTATGGGGACTTCGTATGAAAAACTGTTTTTT	CASSMGTSYEKLFF
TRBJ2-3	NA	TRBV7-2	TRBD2	TGTGCCAGCAGCCAAAGACTAGCACGCACAGATACGCAGTATTTT	CASSQRLARTDTQYF
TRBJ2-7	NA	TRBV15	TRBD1	TGTGCCACCAGCAGAGACATTTACAGGGGATACGAGCAGTACTTC	CATSRDIYRGYEQYF
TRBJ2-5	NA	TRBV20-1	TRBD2	TGCAGTGCTAGAGATACGGGACTAGCTACGGAGACCCAGTACTTC	CSARDTGLATETQYF
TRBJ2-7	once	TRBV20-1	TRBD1	TGCAGTGCTCAATTGACAGGGGATTCCTACGAGCAGTACTTC	CSAQLTGDSYEQYF
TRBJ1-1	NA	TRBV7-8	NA	TGTGCCAGCAGCTTACGGGCCCGTGAAGGCGCTTTCTTT	CASSLRAREGAFF
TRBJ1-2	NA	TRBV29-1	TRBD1	TGCAGCGTGCCAGGGGGCGACTATGGCTACACCTTC	CSVPGGDYGYTF
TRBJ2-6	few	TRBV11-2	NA	TGTGCCAGCAGCTTAGATAGAATCTCTGGGGCCAACGTCCTGACTTTC	CASSLDRISGANVLTF
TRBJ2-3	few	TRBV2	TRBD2	TGTGCCAGTTCCTGGACTAGCGGGACAGATACGCAGTATTTT	CASSWTSGTDTQYF
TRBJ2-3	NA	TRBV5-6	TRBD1	TGTGCCAGCAGCTTTTGGTACAGGGGTCGCACAGATACGCAGTATTTT	CASSFWYRGRTDTQYF
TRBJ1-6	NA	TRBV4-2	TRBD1	TGTGCCAGCAGCCAAGAACAGGGGGCGGTGGGCTCACCCCTCCACTTT	CASSQEQGAVGSPLHF
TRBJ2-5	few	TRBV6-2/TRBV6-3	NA	TGTGCCACCAACTCCCGAGGGTACCAAGAGACCCAGTACTTC	CATNSRGYQETQYF
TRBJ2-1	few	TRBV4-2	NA	TGTGCCAGCAGCGAAAGGGGGAGATACGACCTCTACAATGAGCAGTTCTTC	CASSERGRYDLYNEQFF
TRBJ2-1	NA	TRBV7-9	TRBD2	TGTGCCAGCAGCTTAGGACTAGCGGGAGTCTCGAGCTCCTACAATGAGCAGTTCTTC	CASSLGLAGVSSSYNEQFF
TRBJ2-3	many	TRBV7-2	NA	TGTGCCAGCAGCTTCAAACATCTGGATACGCAGTATTTT	CASSFKHLDTQYF
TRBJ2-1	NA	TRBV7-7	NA	TGTGCCAGCAGCCCCCAAGCTGATAACAATGAGCAGTTCTTC	CASSPQADNNEQFF
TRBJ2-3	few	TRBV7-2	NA	TGTGCCAGCAGCTCTTCTTATACGCAGTATTTT	CASSSSYTQYF
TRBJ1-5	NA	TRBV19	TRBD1	TGTGCCAGTAGTGTAACAGGGGATCAGCCCCAGCATTTT	CASSVTGDQPQHF
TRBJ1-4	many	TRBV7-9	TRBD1	TGTGCCAGCAGCACCAGGACAGGGGGAGGTGAAAAACTGTTTTTT	CASSTRTGGGEKLFF
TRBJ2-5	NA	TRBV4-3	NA	TGCGCCAGCAGCCAAGATCTAGCCAGGAAGACCCAGTACTTC	CASSQDLARKTQYF
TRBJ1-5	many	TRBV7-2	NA	TGTGCCAGCAGCTTCTCGAGGGGGGGGCAGCCCCAGCATTTT	CASSFSRGGQPQHF
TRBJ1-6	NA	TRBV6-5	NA	TGTGCCAGCAGTTACGACAGGTTGTATTCACCCCTCCACTTT	CASSYDRLYSPLHF
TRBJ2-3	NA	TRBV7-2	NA	TGTGCCAGCAGCTTATCGACTACCTTTGTGGATACGCAGTATTTT	CASSLSTTFVDTQYF
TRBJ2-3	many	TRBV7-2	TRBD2	TGTGCCAGCAGCCTTCAAGGTGGTAGCGGGAGTAGGGATACGCAGTATTTT	CASSLQGGSGSRDTQYF
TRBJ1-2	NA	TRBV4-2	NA	TGTGCCAGCAGCCAAGGGAGGGATGGCTACACCTTC	CASSQGRDGYTF
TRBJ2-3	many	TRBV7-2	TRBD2	TGTGCCAGCAGCTTTGTCGGACTAGCGGGAGAGAACACAGATACGCAGTATTTT	CASSFVGLAGENTDTQYF
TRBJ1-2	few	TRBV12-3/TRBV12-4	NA	TGTGCCAGCAGTTCAAACGGAGACTATGGCTACACCTTC	CASSSNGDYGYTF
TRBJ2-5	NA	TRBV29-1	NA	TGCAGCGTTGTAGGGGGGGCCCAAGAGACCCAGTACTTC	CSVVGGAQETQYF
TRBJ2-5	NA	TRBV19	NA	TGTGCCAGTAGTATACAGGGGAGGGAAGAGACCCAGTACTTC	CASSIQGREETQYF
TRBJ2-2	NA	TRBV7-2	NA	TGTGCCAGCAGCCCCGCCGGGGGAAACACCGGGGAGCTGTTTTTT	CASSPAGGNTGELFF
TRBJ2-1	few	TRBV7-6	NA	TGTGCCAGCAGCCCCCCTGGGGTCAGCTCACAACAGTTCTTC	CASSPPGVSSQQFF
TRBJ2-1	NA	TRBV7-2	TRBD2	TGTGCCAGCAGCTTAGTCCCCGCTCGGGGGGGTTGGGGGGAGCAGTTCTTC	CASSLVPARGGWGEQFF
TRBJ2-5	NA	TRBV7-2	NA	TGTGCCAGCAGCTCCGGGGGCCGGTGGGAGACCCAGTACTTC	CASSSGGRWETQYF
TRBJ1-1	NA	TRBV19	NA	TGTGCCAGTAGAAACTACAGGCAGGGATTGAACACTGAAGCTTTCTTT	CASRNYRQGLNTEAFF
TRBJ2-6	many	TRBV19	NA	TGTGCCAGTAGGCAAAGGTGGGAACAGACTGGGGCCAACGTCCTGACTTTC	CASRQRWEQTGANVLTF
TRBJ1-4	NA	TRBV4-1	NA	TGCGCCAGCAGCCAAGGTCCGAGGGGTGCGGCTAATGAAAAACTGTTTTTT	CASSQGPRGAANEKLFF
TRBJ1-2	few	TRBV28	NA	TGTGCCAGCAGTTTCGACAGAAAAGTTTTC	CASSFDRKVF
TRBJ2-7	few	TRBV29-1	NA	TGCAGCGTTTTTCAGGGCGGGGAAAAACCCGCCGGCGAGCAGTACTTC	CSVFQGGEKPAGEQYF